The 13 T cell receptor beta chains below were found in one sample sequenced in a study of blood T cell repertoires in COVID-19. Profiled with immunoSEQ multiplex PCR; TCRdb holds only in-frame clones, not every one. The data show around 460,000 clones, 85% to 90% seen once. Sequenced sample: peripheral blood. These receptors came from a man aged 18 to 30 with COVID-19, enrolled during active disease.

This rearrangement joins TRBV9 to TRBJ1-2; no reliable D call. Germline CDR1 reads SGDLS; CDR2 reads YYNGEE. V was cut by 2 bases and J by 3 bases, with 8 bases left in between. The CDR3 runs to 13 residues. The CDR3 is CASSVSTDYGYTF. The DNA of the CDR3 is TGTGCCAGCAGCGTTTCGACTGACTATGGCTACACCTTC.

The V call is TRBV28, the J call TRBJ1-2; no reliable D call. In germline, CDR1 is MDHEN, CDR2 SYDVKM. Trimming pared 5 bases from V and 4 bases from J, leaving 11 bases between. CDR3 size: 13 residues. DNA for the CDR3: TGTGCCAGCAGTGTCGGGTCTCGCTATGGCTACACCTTC. This gives the protein CASSVGSRYGYTF.

The genes are TRBV5-1 and TRBJ1-2, with D possibly being TRBD1 (5 bases). CDR1 is SGHRS, CDR2 YFSETQ, per germline. Between the trimmed V and J ends, which lost 6 bases and 2 bases, there was a span of 11 bases. The CDR3 consists of 13 residues. The chain's CDR3 is CASTDSYNYGYTF. CDR3 DNA sequence: TGCGCCAGCACAGACAGCTACAACTATGGCTACACCTTC.

This clone was found once. This chain joins TRBV24-1 and TRBJ2-3; 13 bases agree with TRBD2. CDR1 and CDR2 from the germline V gene are KGHDR and SFDVKD. There are 18 residues in the CDR3. V trimming: 4 bases; J trimming: 0 bases; junction bases outside the gene matches: 6. CDR3 nucleotide sequence: TGTGCCACCAGTGAAGGACTAGCGGGAGAACGAAGCACAGATACGCAGTATTTT. Protein product: CATSEGLAGERSTDTQYF.

The J gene is TRBJ2-1, the V gene TRBV2, with 10 bases aligning to TRBD2. This CDR3 spans 15 amino acids. The junction had 2 bases not matched to a gene; V was cut back by 2 bases and J by 4 bases. Germline V gene lookup returns CDR1 SNHLY and CDR2 FYNNEI. The CDR3 DNA is TGTGCCAGCAGTGAATTAGCGGGGGGTTACAATGAGCAGTTCTTC. Its translation is CASSELAGGYNEQFF.

The CDR3 nucleotides read TGTGCCAGCAGCCCGCGGCAGGGGGCGTTAGAGACCCAGTACTTC. As protein: CASSPRQGALETQYF. The rearrangement uses TRBV5-4 and TRBJ2-5; 8 positions match TRBD1. The CDR3 contains 15 residues. Germline V gene data show CDR1 as SGHNT and CDR2 as YYREEE (reference sequence). V shed 4 bases, J shed 4 bases, and the junction held 9 bases outside the gene matches.

The gene calls are TRBV11-1 and TRBJ1-4, with 8 bases lining up with TRBD1. With 4 bases clipped from V and 3 bases from J, the junction kept 7 bases outside the gene matches. The CDR3 loop spans 16 amino acids. Per germline, CDR1 SGHAT and CDR2 FQDESV (reference sequence). The CDR3: CASSWAGGAANEKLFF. CDR3 DNA sequence: TGTGCCAGCAGCTGGGCAGGGGGCGCCGCTAATGAAAAACTGTTTTTT.

V is TRBV6-5 and J is TRBJ1-1; perhaps TRBD1 as D (6 bases). Germline V gives CDR1 MNHEY, CDR2 SVGAGI. V lost 0 bases, J lost 3 bases, and 11 bases lay in between. The CDR3 contains 15 residues. The CDR3 nucleotides read TGTGCCAGCAGTTACTCGGCAGGGGCGGACACTGAAGCTTTCTTT. Protein product: CASSYSAGADTEAFF.

The chain has TRBV7-9 and TRBJ2-7; D gene uncertain. V was cut by 5 bases and J by 6 bases, with 11 bases left in between. From germline, CDR1 is SEHNR and CDR2 FQNEAQ (reference sequence). The CDR3 is 12 amino acids. The CDR3 DNA follows: TGTGCCAGCAGCCTAAACGGTGGCGAGCAGTACTTC. Amino acid sequence: CASSLNGGEQYF.

This sequence joins TRBV5-6 and TRBJ1-6; no clear D gene. CDR3 size: 17 residues. Germline CDR1 SGHDT, CDR2 YYEEEE. Trimming removed 1 base at V and 0 bases at J, with 11 bases between. This chain's CDR3 is CASSLITTSSYNSPLHF. CDR3 coding DNA: TGTGCCAGCAGCTTGATCACCACCAGCTCCTATAATTCACCCCTCCACTTT.

The chain employs TRBV19 and TRBJ1-4; no definite D call. Trimming shortened V by 4 bases and J by 7 bases, and 7 bases separated the two germline ends. CDR3 length equals 12 residues. CDR1 is LNHDA, CDR2 SQIVND, per germline (reference sequence). CDR3: CASSTSREKLFF. The DNA of the CDR3 is TGTGCCAGTAGTACGTCCCGTGAAAAACTGTTTTTT.

The chain uses TRBV19 and TRBJ1-2; 7 positions match TRBD1. CDR1 is LNHDA and CDR2 is SQIVND in the germline V gene (reference sequence). After removal of 7 bases from V and 0 bases from J, the junction contained 2 bases not matched to a gene. The CDR3 is 13 residues long. CDR3 DNA sequence: TGTGCCAGTAAGGGACAGACTAACTATGGCTACACCTTC. This gives the protein CASKGQTNYGYTF.

The chain recombines TRBV23-1 with TRBJ1-1, with a weak D call TRBD1 (5 bases). TRBV23-1 is recorded as an ORF, its role being uncertain. There are 17 residues in the CDR3. Deletions cut 2 bases from V and 1 base from J, with 17 bases between. CDR3 amino acids: CASSQTKSAGRNTEAFF. The CDR3 nucleotides read TGCGCCAGCAGTCAAACCAAATCGGCGGGGCGGAACACTGAAGCTTTCTTT.